This T cell receptor (beta chain) is drawn from a study of cytomegalovirus exposure and HLA in healthy donors. General observations from the study: Reportedly, HLA-A and HLA-B alleles of most subjects were accurately predicted from TCR beta. CMV antigen specificity was confirmed in vitro for a few CMV-associated chains.

Regarding this clone: The target antigen is unknown.

PCR amplification relied on 60 Vbeta primers (plus 13 Jbeta primers). Assay: immunoSEQ multiplex PCR; the TCRdb copy retains only in-frame clones and omits some. Recorded for this sample: under 200,000 clones. This clonotype was obtained from a man aged 25 to 40 in good health and CMV-seronegative. The sample consisted of PBMCs.

The CDR3 coding sequence is TGTGCCAGCAGACTAGCGGGGGCGAACACCGGGGAGCTGTTTTTT. Its translation is CASRLAGANTGELFF. This chain joins TRBV4-2 and TRBJ2-2; 11 bases match TRBD2. The CDR3 loop spans 15 amino acids. Germline loops: CDR1 LGHNA, CDR2 YNFKEQ. Trimming removed 6 bases from V and 0 bases from J; junction bases left unmatched: 0.